The 13 T cell receptor beta chains given below trace back to one sample, sequenced in a study of control samples from healthy donors and cancer patients. Assay: immunoSEQ multiplex PCR; the TCRdb copy retains only in-frame clones and omits some. This table holds under 200,000 clones, roughly 89% found once. Material for sequencing was blood. These receptors were taken from a woman under 40 in good health.

The chain uses TRBV15 and TRBJ2-5; the D gene is possibly TRBD1 (5 bases). Germline assignment: CDR1 LNHNV and CDR2 YYDKDF (reference sequence). V was trimmed by 10 bases and J by 1 base, leaving 10 bases between them. The CDR3 spans 12 residues. The CDR3 here is CAISDSQETQYF. Here the CDR3 DNA reads TGTGCCATTAGTGACAGCCAAGAGACCCAGTACTTC. The whole variable domain, filled in from reference TRBV15 and TRBJ2-5, reads DAMVIQNPRYQVTQFGKPVTLSCSQTLNHNVMYWYQQKSSQAPKLLFHYYDKDFNNEADTPDNFQSRRPNTSFCFLDIRSPGLGDTAMYLCAISDSQETQYFGPGTRLLVL.

This CDR3 reads CASSLVGTSGYPYNEQFF. In nucleotides, the CDR3 is TGTGCCAGCAGCTTAGTAGGGACTAGCGGGTACCCCTACAATGAGCAGTTCTTC. This chain links TRBV11-3 with TRBJ2-1, with 12 bases matching TRBD2. Per the germline V gene, CDR1 is SGHNT and CDR2 is YENEEA. The length of the CDR3 is 18 residues. The V and J ends lost 1 base and 2 bases, in that order; junction bases with no gene match: 6.

This chain's CDR3 is CASSQQGGEKLFF. The DNA of the CDR3 is TGCGCCAGCAGTCAGCAGGGTGGGGAAAAACTGTTTTTT. This sequence joins TRBV23-1 and TRBJ1-4; D is perhaps TRBD1 (5 bases). TRBV23-1 has ORF status, its function being uncertain. CDR3 length: 13 residues. The germline V and J ends were trimmed by 3 bases and 8 bases, with 10 bases remaining between them.

This rearrangement joins TRBV3-1 (or the pseudogene TRBV3-2) to TRBJ1-5, with TRBD1 identical over 9 bases. V lost 1 base and J lost 7; bases outside the gene matches: 2. The CDR3 spans 14 residues. Germline V gene data show CDR1 as LGHDT and CDR2 as YNNKEL (reference sequence). DNA of the CDR3: TGTGCCAGCAGCCAAGGGACAGGGGCCCAGCCCCAGCATTTT. Translating gives CASSQGTGAQPQHF.

This clone has a single count. J is TRBJ2-6 and V is TRBV5-4; 9 nucleotides agree with TRBD1. CDR3 size: 18 residues. The J segment lost 4 bases and the V segment lost 3 bases, leaving 11 bases of the junction unmatched. Germline CDR1 reads SGHNT; CDR2 reads YYREEE (reference sequence). This CDR3 is CASSSPKQGAVGANVLTF. The CDR3 DNA sequence: TGTGCCAGCAGCTCTCCTAAACAGGGGGCGGTAGGGGCCAACGTCCTGACTTTC.

J is TRBJ2-5 and V is TRBV4-2; D is ambiguous. There are 13 residues in the CDR3. V lost 0 bases and J 7 bases, leaving 9 bases between the germline ends. Germline V CDR1 and CDR2: LGHNA, YNFKEQ. The CDR3 nucleotides are TGTGCCAGCAGCCAAGATACCGGTTTGACCCAGTACTTC. Translation: CASSQDTGLTQYF.

This chain links TRBV6-5 with TRBJ2-7; 8 positions match TRBD2. Per germline, CDR1 MNHEY and CDR2 SVGAGI. This CDR3 has 13 amino acids. V was pared by 6 bases and J by 4 bases, with 5 bases of the junction left unmatched. For the CDR3, the DNA is TGTGCCAGCAGGAATAGCGGGACTTACGAGCAGTACTTC. It codes for CASRNSGTYEQYF.

To note about this clone: Other DNA sequences of this sample code for an identical CDR3. This rearrangement joins TRBV18 to TRBJ2-7, with 9 bases identical to TRBD1. Germline assignment: CDR1 KGHSH and CDR2 LQKENI. The length of the CDR3 is 14 residues. V lost 3 bases to trimming and J lost 1 base; unmatched junction nucleotides: 1. CDR3 sequence: CASSPDRGSYEQYF. The CDR3 nucleotides read TGTGCCAGCTCACCGGACAGGGGTTCCTACGAGCAGTACTTC.

The gene calls are TRBV29-1 and TRBJ1-2, with D unclear. The CDR3 is made up of 12 amino acids. Trimming took off 3 bases at V and 4 bases at J, with 9 bases between the two ends. Germline loops: CDR1 SQVTM, CDR2 ANQGSEA. The CDR3 DNA follows: TGCAGCGTTGACCAGGCGTTCTATGGCTACACCTTC. Its translation: CSVDQAFYGYTF.

V gene TRBV7-2 combines with J gene TRBJ2-4; 13 bases are shared with TRBD2. V trimming: 5 bases; J trimming: 1 base; junction bases outside the gene matches: 5. CDR1 is SGHTA and CDR2 is FQGNSA in the germline V gene. The CDR3 covers 17 residues. The CDR3 loop reads CASSQLAGGTAKNIQYF. The DNA of the CDR3 is TGTGCCAGCAGCCAACTAGCGGGAGGGACCGCCAAAAACATTCAGTACTTC.

The V call is TRBV6-1, the J call TRBJ2-3; unclear D gene. CDR3 length equals 15 residues. V was trimmed by 2 bases and J by 0 bases, leaving 9 bases between them. Germline CDR1 MNHNS, CDR2 SASEGT. CDR3 DNA: TGTGCCAGCAGTGAAATATCGCGCAGCACAGATACGCAGTATTTT. It translates to CASSEISRSTDTQYF.

The chain is built from TRBV6-1 and TRBJ1-5, with D maybe TRBD1 (6 bases). CDR1 is MNHNS and CDR2 is SASEGT in the germline V gene. There are 13 residues in the CDR3. V was clipped by 6 bases and J by 4 bases, with 10 bases between them. CDR3 protein: CASSRGQNQPQHF. The CDR3 nucleotides read TGTGCCAGCAGCCGGGGACAAAATCAGCCCCAGCATTTT.

The chain recombines TRBV11-2 with TRBJ1-2, with D uncertain. Germline V lookup: CDR1 SGHAT, CDR2 FQNNGV. Trimming removed 1 base from V and 0 bases from J, with 9 bases in between. The CDR3 totals 15 residues. CDR3 region: CASSLGQAANYGYTF. Here the CDR3 DNA reads TGTGCCAGCAGCTTAGGCCAGGCAGCTAACTATGGCTACACCTTC.